Below, 26 T cell receptor beta chains from the same sample are listed, as sequenced in a study of response to subunit inactivated influenza vaccine. TCRdb re-called the RT-PCR reads through MiXCR, storing one row per CDR3 protein. This sample has 500,000 or so distinct CDR3 sequences; about a tenth occur once, and the top ten carry approximately 12%. Material: PBMCs from blood, obtained 45 days after vaccination. The receptors originated from a man aged 45-65 years who received an inactivated influenza vaccine.

The chain recombines TRBV12-5 with TRBJ2-7, with 12 bases fitting TRBD1. The CDR3 spans 19 residues. The V segment lost 1 base and the J segment 0 bases; nucleotides outside the gene matches: 10. Germline lookup yields CDR1 LGHNT and CDR2 FRNRAP. The CDR3 sequence is CASGLATRDRGPVSYEQYF. Written as DNA, the CDR3 is TGTGCTAGTGGTTTGGCAACCCGGGACAGGGGGCCCGTCTCCTACGAGCAGTACTTC.

This clonotype was observed a few times. The chain combines TRBV5-6 with TRBJ1-1; D perhaps matches TRBD1 (5 bases). From germline, CDR1 is SGHDT and CDR2 YYEEEE. The CDR3 contains 15 residues. V lost 3 bases and J lost 1, with 13 bases in between. The CDR3 bases are TGTGCCAGCAGCTGGGGGGGGAGGACGAACACTGAAGCTTTCTTT. Translating gives CASSWGGRTNTEAFF.

This clonotype has a count of ten or more. V usage is TRBV20-1 and J usage is TRBJ2-2; 14 bases agree with TRBD2. This CDR3 comprises 14 residues. The germline V gene has CDR1 DFQATT and CDR2 SNEGSKA (reference sequence). The trim removed 7 bases at V and 4 bases at J, leaving 2 bases unmatched. The CDR3 loop reads CSGLAGGGTGELFF. The CDR3 coding sequence is TGCAGTGGACTAGCGGGGGGGGGCACCGGGGAGCTGTTTTTT.

This clonotype was seen at least ten times. CDR3 sequence: CASSPGTGALTGELFF. In nucleotides, the CDR3 is TGTGCCAGCTCACCAGGGACAGGGGCGCTCACCGGGGAGCTGTTTTTT. The chain links TRBV18 to TRBJ2-2; TRBD1 matches 10 bases. The CDR3 totals 16 residues. Trimming cost V 2 bases and J 4 bases; bases outside gene matches: 4. Germline V gene data show CDR1 as KGHSH and CDR2 as LQKENI.

The chain combines TRBV4-2 with TRBJ2-1; unclear D gene. The CDR3 totals 15 residues. Germline CDR1 LGHNA, CDR2 YNFKEQ. Trimming took 3 bases from V and 0 from J, leaving 9 bases between them. This CDR3 reads CASSQLYNSYNEQFF. In nucleotides, the CDR3 is TGTGCCAGCAGCCAGTTGTATAACTCCTACAATGAGCAGTTCTTC.

Only a few counts were recorded for this clonotype. The genes are TRBV7-9 and TRBJ2-5; D not resolved. The CDR3 has 15 amino acids. Trimming removed 3 bases at V and 0 bases at J, with 11 bases between. CDR1 is SEHNR, CDR2 FQNEAQ, per germline (reference sequence). This chain's CDR3 is CASSFADLNQETQYF. The CDR3 DNA sequence: TGTGCCAGCAGCTTTGCAGACTTAAACCAAGAGACCCAGTACTTC.

The chain is built from TRBV24-1 and TRBJ2-5, with 7 positions matching TRBD1. The germline V gene has CDR1 KGHDR and CDR2 SFDVKD. This CDR3 has 17 residues. The V segment lost 4 bases and the J segment 1 base; nucleotides outside the gene matches: 11. CDR3 residues: CATSDTPGQNIQETQYF. In DNA, the CDR3 is TGTGCCACCAGTGACACGCCGGGACAGAATATCCAAGAGACCCAGTACTTC.

This clonotype was seen a few times. The rearrangement uses TRBV5-4 and TRBJ1-4; no firm D call. Per germline, CDR1 SGHNT and CDR2 YYREEE (reference sequence). The V end was cut by 1 base, the J end by 5 bases, with 3 bases between. The CDR3 has 12 amino acids. The CDR3 coding sequence is TGTGCCAGCAGCTTGTTAAATGAAAAACTGTTTTTT. Protein product: CASSLLNEKLFF.

A few counts support this clonotype. The chain links TRBV10-2 to TRBJ1-2; D possibly corresponds to TRBD1 (5 bases). V lost 7 bases, J lost 4 bases, and 22 bases lay in between. This CDR3 spans 16 amino acids. CDR1 and CDR2 (germline): WSHSY, SAAADI. DNA for the CDR3: TGCGCCAGCACACAGGTGATCGAACCTTACCCCTATGGCTACACCTTC. Translation: CASTQVIEPYPYGYTF.

This rearrangement joins TRBV6-2 or TRBV6-3 to TRBJ2-7; 8 bases align to TRBD1. V was clipped by 6 bases and J by 6 bases; unmatched bases: 10. The germline V gene encodes CDR1 MNHEY and CDR2 SVGEGT. This CDR3 is built from 14 residues. CDR3 coding DNA: TGTGCCAGCAGGCGGCAGGGGGCGTCTCTCGAGCAGTACTTC. Translating it yields CASRRQGASLEQYF.

This clonotype has a handful of counts. This chain uses TRBV7-2 with TRBJ2-3; D perhaps matches TRBD1 (5 bases). The germline V and J ends were trimmed by 1 base and 3 bases, with 11 bases remaining between them. CDR1 and CDR2 from the germline V gene are SGHTA and FQGNSA. This CDR3 is built from 15 residues. This chain's CDR3 is CASSLVAGRTDTQYF. The CDR3 DNA reads TGTGCCAGCAGCTTAGTAGCAGGGCGGACAGATACGCAGTATTTT. Variable domain in full (rest from reference TRBV7-2 and TRBJ2-3): GAGVSQSPSNKVTEKGKDVELRCDPISGHTALYWYRQSLGQGLEFLIYFQGNSAPDKSGLPSDRFSAERTGGSVSTLTIQRTQQEDSAVYLCASSLVAGRTDTQYFGPGTRLTVL.

The chain joins TRBV5-5 to TRBJ2-3; D is undetermined. V lost 6 bases to trimming and J lost 2 bases, with 16 bases between them. The CDR3 is 15 amino acids. Germline lookup yields CDR1 SGHKS and CDR2 YYEKEE (reference sequence). The CDR3 loop reads CASIPALLSTDTQYF. CDR3 sequence (DNA): TGTGCCAGCATTCCGGCATTACTTTCCACAGATACGCAGTATTTT. The full variable domain, in which reference TRBV5-5 and TRBJ2-3 provide the parts outside the CDR3, is DAGVTQSPTHLIKTRGQQVTLRCSPISGHKSVSWYQQVLGQGPQFIFQYYEKEERGRGNFPDRFSARQFPNYSSELNVNALLLGDSALYLCASIPALLSTDTQYFGPGTRLTVL.

There are many counts of this clonotype. V gene TRBV28 combines with J gene TRBJ2-1, with D unclear. CDR3 size: 11 residues. V lost 7 bases, J lost 7 bases, and 8 bases lay in between. Germline V lookup: CDR1 MDHEN, CDR2 SYDVKM. The CDR3 here is CASNYFNEQFF. The CDR3 coding sequence is TGTGCCAGCAATTATTTTAATGAGCAGTTCTTC.

This rearrangement joins TRBV20-1 to TRBJ2-7, with 9 positions matching TRBD1. Germline assignment: CDR1 DFQATT and CDR2 SNEGSKA (reference sequence). This CDR3 region has 12 residues. V shed 5 bases, J shed 6 bases, and the junction held 5 bases outside the gene matches. The CDR3 region has the DNA TGCAGTGCTTCCCGGGACAGGGCCGAGCAGTACTTC. It yields the protein CSASRDRAEQYF.

There are a few counts of this clonotype. The chain employs TRBV20-1 and TRBJ2-7, with TRBD1 matching over 9 bases. The germline CDR1 and CDR2 sequences are DFQATT and SNEGSKA (reference sequence). The CDR3 sequence is 14 residues long. Unmatched junction bases numbered 5, after V lost 3 bases and J lost 2 bases. The CDR3 reads CSARSRDRAYEQYF. CDR3 DNA sequence: TGCAGTGCTAGGAGCCGGGACAGGGCCTACGAGCAGTACTTC.

This clonotype was counted a few times. The rearrangement links TRBV28 to TRBJ1-1; 7 nucleotides line up with TRBD1. This CDR3 spans 12 amino acids. CDR1 MDHEN and CDR2 SYDVKM come from the germline V gene. V lost 6 bases to trimming and J lost 6 bases; unmatched junction nucleotides: 4. CDR3 residues: CASRLQGSEAFF. CDR3 bases: TGTGCCAGCAGACTACAGGGGTCTGAAGCTTTCTTT.

This clonotype has ten or more counts. This chain links TRBV24-1 with TRBJ2-3; D gene unclear. Germline assignment: CDR1 KGHDR and CDR2 SFDVKD. The CDR3 has 12 amino acids. Between the trimmed V and J ends, which lost 0 bases and 4 bases, there was a span of 1 base. The CDR3 is CATSDLSDTQYF. CDR3 nucleotides: TGTGCCACCAGTGATTTGTCAGATACGCAGTATTTT.

This clonotype was counted at least ten times. This chain links TRBV12-3 or TRBV12-4 with TRBJ1-3; D gene ambiguous. Between the trimmed V and J ends, which lost 4 bases and 0 bases, there was a span of 7 bases. The CDR3 extends over 14 amino acids. For the CDR3, the DNA is TGTGCCAGCAGTTCCCTAAACTCTGGAAACACCATATATTTT. The encoded protein is CASSSLNSGNTIYF.

V is TRBV12-3 or TRBV12-4 and J is TRBJ2-3; 8 bases line up with TRBD2. Trimming removed 5 bases from V and 4 bases from J; junction bases left unmatched: 14. This CDR3 comprises 17 residues. For the CDR3, the DNA is TGTGCCAGCAGTCCCATACTCGGCCGGGGGGGTGCAGATACGCAGTATTTT. Protein product: CASSPILGRGGADTQYF.

Many counts were recorded for this clonotype. The V and J genes are TRBV12-3 or TRBV12-4 and TRBJ2-7; 7 bases agree with TRBD1. The CDR3 is 14 residues long. V lost 5 bases, J lost 7 bases, and 11 bases stayed unmatched. The CDR3 bases are TGTGCCAGCAGTCTGACAGGGAGCTTTGAGGAGCAGTACTTC. It specifies CASSLTGSFEEQYF.

This clonotype has ten or more counts. The chain links TRBV2 to TRBJ2-1, with TRBD2 identical over 14 bases. The V gene end was trimmed by 6 bases and the J gene end by 5 bases; junction bases not matched to a gene: 15. The CDR3 spans 19 residues. The V gene's germline CDR1 is SNHLY and CDR2 FYNNEI. The CDR3 spells CASRREGLAGASGHNEQFF. DNA of the CDR3: TGTGCCAGCAGACGGGAGGGACTAGCGGGAGCCTCTGGACACAATGAGCAGTTCTTC. Full variable domain (outside the CDR3, taken from reference TRBV2 and TRBJ2-1): EPEVTQTPSHQVTQMGQEVILRCVPISNHLYFYWYRQILGQKVEFLVSFYNNEISEKSEIFDDQFSVERPDGSNFTLKIRSTKLEDSAMYFCASRREGLAGASGHNEQFFGPGTRLTVL.

This sequence joins TRBV20-1 and TRBJ1-5, with a tentative D call TRBD1 (6 bases). Looked up from germline, CDR1 is DFQATT and CDR2 is SNEGSKA (reference sequence). V dropped 3 bases and J dropped 2 bases, with 14 bases sitting between them. This CDR3 comprises 15 residues. This chain's CDR3 is CSASRGAGGNQPQHF. The CDR3 DNA is TGCAGTGCTAGTAGAGGGGCAGGGGGCAATCAGCCCCAGCATTTT.

This chain connects TRBV7-9 to TRBJ1-1, with a weak D call TRBD1 (5 bases). The CDR3 is made up of 15 amino acids. V lost 8 bases, J lost 5 bases, and 21 bases lay in between. From germline, CDR1 is SEHNR and CDR2 FQNEAQ (reference sequence). The CDR3 region is CASSKEGSGTTEAFF. DNA of the CDR3: TGTGCCAGCTCAAAAGAGGGGTCAGGGACGACTGAAGCTTTCTTT.

Points on this clonotype: A read error may explain this, as a much larger clone is one base away. The V and J genes are TRBV12-3 or TRBV12-4 and TRBJ2-2, with 7 nucleotides matching TRBD1. The CDR3 has 16 residues. Trimming cost V 3 bases and J 5 bases; bases outside gene matches: 9. The CDR3 coding sequence is TGTGCCAGCAGTTTCCTCCCCGCGACAGGGACCGGGGAGCTGTTTTTT. This gives the protein CASSFLPATGTGELFF.

The genes are TRBV5-1 and TRBJ2-5, with TRBD2 as a possible D gene (6 bases). Germline CDR1 SGHRS, CDR2 YFSETQ. Trimming shortened V by 1 base and J by 1 base, and 11 bases separated the two germline ends. The CDR3 totals 15 residues. This CDR3 is CASSLWGDPQETQYF. CDR3 nucleotide sequence: TGCGCCAGCAGCTTGTGGGGGGATCCCCAAGAGACCCAGTACTTC.

The J gene is TRBJ2-2, the V gene TRBV29-1; D not certain. Trimming took off 4 bases at V and 7 bases at J, with 13 bases between the two ends. This CDR3 comprises 13 residues. Per the germline V gene, CDR1 is SQVTM and CDR2 is ANQGSEA. The CDR3 loop is CSVASSLGGELFF. In nucleotides, the CDR3 is TGCAGCGTTGCAAGTAGTTTAGGCGGGGAGCTGTTTTTT.